This T cell receptor beta chain stems from a study of T cell responses to AZD1222 COVID-19 vaccine (dated by TCRdb to the early 2020s). Background on the whole study: Because spike-specific TCR depth and breadth did not differ between the two schedules, AZD1222 recipients who got a second dose at roughly 4 weeks were pooled with those who got a second dose at roughly 12 weeks. A total of about 250 trial participants underwent TCR sequencing, of whom roughly 210 had received two doses of AZD1222 and some 26 had received two doses of the MenACWY control vaccine. Trial participants were enrolled by age into subgroups of 18-55, 56-69 and 70-plus years, and around 140, 26 and 57 TCR-sequenced participants, respectively, were included in these subgroups. Study-wide conclusions, independent of this receptor: CD4 TCRs associated with the vaccine covered the entire spike protein, and the dominant responses were in regions 160-218 and 743-854. Conclusions about previously exposed vaccinees are limited, since just 6 or 7 AZD1222 recipients were seropositive for SARS-CoV-2 at baseline. No day 14 peak-response samples were available, so repertoires were characterized only after the peak T cell response. The 56-69-year group was small, and its depth increase did not reach significance, likely because of low power. Nearly half of unique spike-specific TCRs reportedly recognized epitopes outside regions mutated in the B.1.351 and B.1.1.7 variants. Spike-specific TCR breadth and depth rose significantly after two AZD1222 doses compared with day 0 and with MenACWY recipients. Participants were mostly white British and included more females than males, and it was suggested by the authors that clonal diversity may have been underestimated.

Remarks on this clone: No antigen is known for it. The input lacks base qualities; no much larger clone sits a single base away.

V ends up 2 bases short and J 6 bases short, with an unmatched junction base count of 6. From its cysteine to its phenylalanine, the CDR3 spans 16 amino acids. The sequence is cut down to CDR3 DNA, 48 bases in frame from base 1. Sequences MNHEY (CDR1) and SVGAGI (CDR2) are obtained from the germline V gene. Reading the label with the study, this specimen's time point is: baseline before first vaccination. Vaccinee samples came from UK trials COV001 and COV002, including a single-blind randomized controlled phase 2/3 trial of AZD1222 (ChAdOx1 nCoV-19) in healthy adults. For TCRbeta chain sequencing, PBMC samples from trial participants were taken at day 0 and at day 28 after the second dose. The CDR3 regions of human TCRbeta chains were analyzed by immunosequencing. The published analysis was carried out like this. Repertoire TCRs were matched against a reference library of SARS-CoV-2-specific TCRs generated with the MIRA antigen-specificity platform. Breadth was defined as the fraction of unique TCRs that were SARS-CoV-2-associated, and depth was defined as the fraction of total T cells that were SARS-CoV-2-associated. Each spike-specific TCR was assigned to its reactive spike region and to a CD4 or CD8 class using the MIRA data. Log10-transformed breadth and depth values were compared by one-way ANOVA with Sidak's multiple comparisons tests. The immuneACCESS repertoire file appears here via TCRdb, limited to in-frame rearrangements. These files lack a portion of the clones; in checked studies, under half of the deficit traces to unresolved V genes, and the cause of the others is not known. The V and J calls and the clone size are those of that table, but D and trimming were determined from the DNA. Recorded for this sample are roughly 100,000 clones; more than 85% of them occurred a single time. Together, the top ten hold 16% of the sample.

The V and J segments used are TRBV6-5 and TRBJ1-6; 8 of the junction bases match TRBD1. The specimen comprised peripheral blood, sampled on day 0 of AZD1222 vaccination. The sequence was collected from an adult in good health. The CDR3 loop reads CASSYIGQGTNSPLHF. The DNA sequence reads TGTGCCAGCAGTTACATAGGACAGGGAACTAATTCACCCCTCCACTTT.